The source of this T cell receptor beta chain is a study of post-analysis software for immune sequencing data (dated by TCRdb to the mid-2010s). Notes on the research overall: Recorded disease courses included relapsing-remitting, secondary progressive and progressive-relapsing multiple sclerosis, with some patients lacking subtype annotation. The multiple sclerosis patient repertoires were compared with 10 or so previously published healthy control repertoires from donors aged about 6 to 26 years. A subset of samples was prepared in parallel using single-end sample barcoding, then pooled and co-amplified after Illumina adapter ligation. Summary of the overall study and its limitations: Compared with controls, multiple sclerosis patients had significantly lower normalized Chao1 diversity, a finding suggesting substantial peripheral T-cell clonal expansion. The control group was slightly older than the multiple sclerosis patient group. Strong co-clustering of samples prepared in the same batch was shown by direct clustering with F measure, prompting a batch-effect correction. Four or five TRBV segments, including TRBV5-6, TRBV5-1 and TRBV20-1, were significantly more frequent in patients than controls.

Cut back by 4 bases and 0 bases, the V and J ends lie 10 bases apart. The CDR3 has 15 amino acids, counting the end cysteine and phenylalanine. Only the CDR3 portion is preserved as DNA: 45 bases, with reading frame beginning at the first base. This clonotype has more than one count but fewer than ten. What antigen it recognizes has not been identified. Base qualities were left out, and no much larger clone turns up one base away. To demonstrate the VDJtools post-analysis software, the study profiled TCR beta repertoires from the peripheral blood of approximately twelve young patients with multiple sclerosis. The multiple sclerosis patients were children and adolescents between roughly 6 and 17 years of age. Libraries were made using PCR. TCRdb lists the instrument as Illumina HiSeq 2500. Unique molecular identifiers were incorporated into TCR beta cDNA libraries to reduce PCR and sequencing biases. Roughly 0.5 million cDNA molecules were obtained per 1 to 10 million input T cells, so each molecule approximated one T cell. The patient libraries were prepared and sequenced using the same protocol as the earlier healthy control dataset. Within a given batch, samples were prepared together, multiplexed and sequenced on the same HiSeq lane. The original pipeline was this. Raw barcoded reads were processed with MIGEC, and single-read molecular identifier groups were discarded before consensus assembly and CDR3 extraction. VDJtools was used for post-analysis of the clonotype tables, and diversity was normalized by down-sampling every dataset to the size of the smallest sample. Repertoire overlap clustering matched CDR3 amino acid but not nucleotide sequences to correct batch-related cross-sample contamination. TCRdb took the public reads, trimmed them with fastp at Q25, ran MiXCR for clone calling and kept in-frame beta chains. Identical CDR3 proteins give one entry, which carries the most common genes and DNA. TCRdb, not the original authors, processed these V and J calls. The sample profile shows about 210,000 distinct CDR3 sequences; 25% to 35% of them were found once. The ten largest clones take up around 3.7% of the sample.

In this chain, TRBV12-3 or TRBV12-4 is recombined with TRBJ2-4, with the D segment identity uncertain. The source of this sequence is a girl under 18 with multiple sclerosis. The source material was blood. The CDR3 protein sequence reads: CASSSRLLAKNIQYF. The sequenced DNA: TGTGCCAGCAGTTCCAGACTGTTAGCCAAAAACATTCAGTACTTC.